This is a list of T cell receptor beta chains from one sample in a study of T cells after yellow fever vaccination. TCRdb processed the 5' RACE reads anew with MiXCR; each CDR3 protein has one entry. Of approximately 550,000 distinct CDR3 sequences in the sample, about a fifth were seen once. This material consisted of PBMCs, taken 15 days after the yellow fever booster vaccination. Receptors originate from a man aged 25 to 40 who received the YFV17D yellow fever vaccine. Each CDR3 is given with its conserved first and last residue. Each record gives: D gene, J gene, clone size, V gene, CDR3 DNA, CDR3 protein. A D gene is named only where the DNA matches it firmly. A clone size is listed for some rows: how often the clone was seen (once, few, many), or a class if it is expanded.

- | TRBJ2-5 | few | TRBV24-1 | TGTGCCACCAGTGAGAGTCTGGAGACCCAGTACTTC | CATSESLETQYF
TRBD2 | TRBJ2-1 | - | TRBV5-1 | TGCGCCAGCAGCTATGGACTAGCGGACAATGAGCAGTTCTTC | CASSYGLADNEQFF
- | TRBJ2-3 | few | TRBV20-1 | TGCGGGGGTAGGGGGAGCCCCACAGATACGCAGTATTTT | CGGRGSPTDTQYF
- | TRBJ2-5 | few | TRBV6-5 | TGTGCCAGCAGTTACTCGACCAGGAGGGAGACCCAGTACTTC | CASSYSTRRETQYF
- | TRBJ2-7 | few | TRBV20-1 | TGCAGTGCTAGACAGCGAGCTCACTACGAGCAGTACTTC | CSARQRAHYEQYF
TRBD2 | TRBJ2-5 | - | TRBV20-1 | TGCAGTGCTCCCTTAGCGGGAGGGGAGACCCAGTACTTC | CSAPLAGGETQYF
- | TRBJ1-1 | - | TRBV29-1 | TGCAGCGTTGAGACCGAAGAACGGTTGGGGGGTTTCTTT | CSVETEERLGGFF
- | TRBJ2-5 | few | TRBV5-6 | TGTGCCAGCAGCCAGACCCCAGAGGGCTCTGGAGAGACCCAGTACTTC | CASSQTPEGSGETQYF
- | TRBJ2-1 | - | TRBV6-1 | TGTGCCACCTATCGGGACCTGGGGGCCTACAATGAGCAGTTCTTC | CATYRDLGAYNEQFF
- | TRBJ2-3 | - | TRBV7-2 | TGTGCCAGCAGCCCTTCTGACTACGATACGCAGTATTTT | CASSPSDYDTQYF
TRBD2 | TRBJ2-4 | - | TRBV7-2 | TGTGCCAGCAGCTATAGCGGGGACCTCAAAAACATTCAGTACTTC | CASSYSGDLKNIQYF
TRBD1 | TRBJ2-3 | - | TRBV5-1 | TGCGCCAGCAGCTTGACAGGGGCCGTCGAGAATACGCAGTATTTT | CASSLTGAVENTQYF
- | TRBJ2-7 | few | TRBV5-6 | TGTGCCAGCAGCTTGTTATTGGAGCAGTACTTC | CASSLLLEQYF
TRBD2 | TRBJ2-1 | - | TRBV24-1 | TGTGCCACCAGTGGGGGACTAGCGGGTACCCCTTCCTACAATGAGCAGTTCTTC | CATSGGLAGTPSYNEQFF
TRBD2 | TRBJ2-5 | few | TRBV5-1 | TGCGCCAGCAGCTTGGTACAGGGTGGCGGGAGGCCCGGGAAGACCCAGTACTTC | CASSLVQGGGRPGKTQYF
TRBD2 | TRBJ2-1 | - | TRBV30 | TGTGCCTGGAGAGCGGGAAGGGGTTACAATGAGCAGTTCTTC | CAWRAGRGYNEQFF
- | TRBJ1-2 | many | TRBV12-3/TRBV12-4 | TGTGCCAGCAGCTCGGGGCAGCTCTATGGCTACACCTTC | CASSSGQLYGYTF
TRBD1 | TRBJ1-4 | few | TRBV7-2 | TGTGCCAGCAGCCCGCGGACAGGGATGGTAGCTAATGAAAAACTGTTTTTT | CASSPRTGMVANEKLFF
TRBD2 | TRBJ2-2 | - | TRBV15 | TGTGCCACCAACAGAGATCTAGCGGAGATGACCGGGGAGCTGTTTTTT | CATNRDLAEMTGELFF
- | TRBJ2-7 | few | TRBV4-3 | TGCGCCAGCAGCCAAGATTGGGGGCCCACCTACGAGCAGTACTTC | CASSQDWGPTYEQYF
- | TRBJ2-5 | few | TRBV20-1 | TGCAGTGTAATTACTAGTCTGGAGACCCAGTACTTC | CSVITSLETQYF
TRBD1 | TRBJ2-7 | few | TRBV23-1 | TGCGCCAGTACCCACCGGGACAGGGGAAGGGAGCAGTACTTC | CASTHRDRGREQYF
- | TRBJ1-5 | - | TRBV7-9 | TGTGCCAGCAGCCGAACAGATCGCCACAATCAGCCCCAGCATTTT | CASSRTDRHNQPQHF
TRBD1 | TRBJ1-6 | few | TRBV5-1 | TGCGCCAGCAGCAGACAGGGAGAGTTAAATTCACCCCTCCACTTT | CASSRQGELNSPLHF
TRBD2 | TRBJ2-1 | few | TRBV7-2 | TGTGCCAGCAGCCCCCGGCGGCTAGCGGGGTACAATGAGCAGTTCTTC | CASSPRRLAGYNEQFF
- | TRBJ2-5 | - | TRBV7-8 | TGTGCCACCCGGGCGGGGTGGGGGCAAGAGACCCAGTACTTC | CATRAGWGQETQYF
- | TRBJ2-2 | - | TRBV2 | TGTGCCAGCAGTGAACAACAGGGTCACGGGGAGCTGTTTTTT | CASSEQQGHGELFF
- | TRBJ2-1 | few | TRBV5-1 | TGCGCCAGCAGCTTGGGTCAGATCCCCTACAATGAGCAGTTCTTC | CASSLGQIPYNEQFF
TRBD2 | TRBJ2-1 | few | TRBV5-1 | TGCGCCAGCAGCTTGCTTTCTAGCGGCTACAATGAGCAGTTCTTC | CASSLLSSGYNEQFF
- | TRBJ1-1 | many | TRBV18 | TGTGCCAGCTCACCACCCACAGGGCCTTCTGAAGCTTTCTTT | CASSPPTGPSEAFF
- | TRBJ2-1 | - | TRBV5-1 | TGCGCCAGCAGCACGGATGCCTTAGGCTATGAGCAGTTCTTC | CASSTDALGYEQFF
- | TRBJ2-7 | - | TRBV20-1 | TGCAGTGCTAGTCAGGGGGGGCCCTTAGACGAGCAGTACTTC | CSASQGGPLDEQYF
- | TRBJ2-7 | - | TRBV6-1 | TGTGCCAGCAGTGAAGGGACAGCAAACTCCTACGAGCAGTACTTC | CASSEGTANSYEQYF
TRBD2 | TRBJ2-5 | many | TRBV7-6 | TGTGCCAGCAGCCAAGCGGGAGGGCTTCAAGAGACCCAGTACTTC | CASSQAGGLQETQYF
- | TRBJ2-1 | - | TRBV19 | TGTGCCAGTAGTACCCGCCGGGGGACCTACAATGAGCAGTTCTTC | CASSTRRGTYNEQFF
TRBD1 | TRBJ1-2 | few | TRBV27 | TGTGCCAGCAGTTTCGGCTTAGACAGGGGGATGAACTATGGCTACACCTTC | CASSFGLDRGMNYGYTF
TRBD2 | TRBJ2-3 | few | TRBV12-3/TRBV12-4 | TGTGCCAGCAGTCGCGGGAGGGATACAGATACGCAGTATTTT | CASSRGRDTDTQYF
- | TRBJ2-1 | - | TRBV30 | TGTGCCTGGAGTGGGGAGCGGGAGCAGTTCTTC | CAWSGEREQFF
- | TRBJ2-7 | once | TRBV5-1 | TGCGCCAGCAGCTCTGGGGGGACGGATCTTTACGAGCAGTACTTC | CASSSGGTDLYEQYF
- | TRBJ2-4 | - | TRBV28 | TGTGCCAGCACCTTCATTCAGTACTTC | CASTFIQYF
- | TRBJ2-1 | few | TRBV5-4 | TGTGCCAGCAGCTTGGGTGACTATGAGCAGTTCTTC | CASSLGDYEQFF
TRBD1 | TRBJ2-2 | few | TRBV6-4 | TGTGCCAGCAGTGCTCGGCGGACAGGGTTACCCGGGGAGCTGTTTTTT | CASSARRTGLPGELFF
- | TRBJ2-5 | - | TRBV4-3 | TGCGCCAGCAGCCAAGACCCCGGGGGCGGGACCCAGTACTTC | CASSQDPGGGTQYF
TRBD2 | TRBJ2-3 | - | TRBV10-3 | TGTGCCATTACCCCGGGACTAGCGGCGGATACGCAGTATTTT | CAITPGLAADTQYF
TRBD2 | TRBJ2-1 | few | TRBV9 | TGTGCCAGCAGCGTAGAGGCGGGAGTATTGGATGAGCAGTTCTTC | CASSVEAGVLDEQFF
- | TRBJ2-6 | - | TRBV7-9 | TGTGCCAGCAGCTTAGCGTACTCTGGGGCCAACGTCCTGACTTTC | CASSLAYSGANVLTF
TRBD2 | TRBJ2-1 | - | TRBV7-2 | TGTGCCAGCAGCTTAGCTAGCGGGCTATACAATGAGCAGTTCTTC | CASSLASGLYNEQFF
- | TRBJ2-5 | - | TRBV2 | TGTGCCAGCAGTACAGCGGAGGCCGGATTGGAGACCCAGTACTTC | CASSTAEAGLETQYF
- | TRBJ2-5 | - | TRBV5-6 | TGTGCCAGCAGCGATGCTAGCCGGGGGGAGACCCAGTACTTC | CASSDASRGETQYF
- | TRBJ2-1 | - | TRBV11-2 | TGTGCCAGCAGCTTTAGTCAAGCGCTCAAAAAAAACAATGAGCAGTTCTTC | CASSFSQALKKNNEQFF
TRBD2 | TRBJ2-5 | - | TRBV29-1 | TGCAGCGTGGGAGGGTCCTTCGTAAGGGGCCAAGAGACCCAGTACTTC | CSVGGSFVRGQETQYF
TRBD1 | TRBJ2-1 | - | TRBV3-1 | TGTGCCAGCAGCAACAGGGGGTGGAATGAGCAGTTCTTC | CASSNRGWNEQFF
TRBD1 | TRBJ2-1 | few | TRBV20-1 | TGCAGTGCTAGAGACGCGACAGGGGGCAATGAGCAGTTCTTC | CSARDATGGNEQFF
- | TRBJ2-7 | few | TRBV5-1 | TGCGCCAGCAGCTTGGACGTCTATAACTACGAGCAGTACTTC | CASSLDVYNYEQYF
- | TRBJ1-1 | few | TRBV7-2 | TGTGCCAGCAGCTTAGCGTCACCGAACACTGAAGCTTTCTTT | CASSLASPNTEAFF
TRBD2 | TRBJ2-1 | once | TRBV6-5 | TGTGCCAGCAGTTACCCCTCGTCGGGAGGTACCTACAATGAGCAGTTCTTC | CASSYPSSGGTYNEQFF
- | TRBJ1-2 | - | TRBV28 | TGTGCCAGCAGTTCCACCGTACCTCAGGTTTTCTATGGCTACACCTTC | CASSSTVPQVFYGYTF
TRBD1 | TRBJ2-1 | - | TRBV24-1 | TGTGCCACCAGTGATCCCACAGGGGGCGCGAAAAATGAGCAGTTCTTC | CATSDPTGGAKNEQFF
- | TRBJ2-4 | few | TRBV20-1 | TGCAGTGCTAGTTCGTCGGACAGCTATGTGGGGGCCAAAAACATTCAGTACTTC | CSASSSDSYVGAKNIQYF